One T cell receptor beta chain is described in this entry. The CDR3 contains 16 residues. Per the germline V gene, CDR1 is MNHNS and CDR2 is SASEGT. The V gene end was trimmed by 2 bases and the J gene end by 1 base; junction bases not matched to a gene: 3. Repertoires were generated with immunoSEQ multiplex PCR, while TCRdb's copy carries only in-frame clones and drops some. The table shows about 84,000 clones, with 80% to 90% occurring only once. This sample was taken from a study of blood T cell repertoires in COVID-19. Study summary: Both acute and convalescent COVID-19 samples were obtained from the United States, Italy and Spain. Sources were T cells, B-cell-depleted T cells, or PBMCs; the material itself was cDNA or gDNA.

V usage is TRBV6-1 and J usage is TRBJ1-1; 11 bases map to TRBD1. The TCR originated in an elderly woman with acute or convalescent COVID-19. Sequenced sample: peripheral blood. The CDR3 nucleotides are TGTGCCAGCAGTGAATGGACAGGGGGCAAGAACACTGAAGCTTTCTTT. It codes for CASSEWTGGKNTEAFF.